Listed below are T cell receptor beta chains from one sample, sequenced in a study of shared clonotypes between healthy human individuals. Profiled with immunoSEQ multiplex PCR; TCRdb holds only in-frame clones, not every one. The sample has 950,000 to 1,100,000 clones, approximately 72% seen once; the top ten hold approximately 1.3%. What was sequenced was memory CD4+ T cells sorted from blood. All receptors derive from a man aged 18 to 30 in good health. Each CDR3 is given with its conserved first and last residue. The D gene is left open where the match is weak. Rows may omit the clone size; those that give it use once, few, many or a size class.

>15|TRBJ2-1|TRBD1|TRBV19|.
TGTGCCAGTAGTAGGACAGGGGATTTCTACAATGAGCAGTTCTTC
CASSRTGDFYNEQFF
>15|TRBJ2-2|.|TRBV5-1|.
TGCGCCAGCAGCTTGACAGGGACCGACACCGGGGAGCTGTTTTTT
CASSLTGTDTGELFF
>13|TRBJ2-3|TRBD2|TRBV5-1|.
TGCGCCAGCAGCGGACTAGCGGGGGGGCGGATGTATTTT
CASSGLAGGRMYF
>12|TRBJ2-7|TRBD1|TRBV6-5|.
TGTGCCAGCAGTGGGGACAGTTACGAGCAGTACTTC
CASSGDSYEQYF
>15|TRBJ1-2|.|TRBV11-3|.
TGTGCCAGCAGCTTAGTGCCGGCGGTCGATTGGAGCTACACCTTC
CASSLVPAVDWSYTF
>18|TRBJ2-5|TRBD1|TRBV5-4|.
TGTGCCAGCAGCCCTAGCCCCGGAGGACAGGGGTTGATAGAGACCCAGTACTTC
CASSPSPGGQGLIETQYF
>14|TRBJ1-2|.|TRBV29-1|.
TGCAGCGTTGTTAACCCGGACACTAACTATGGCTACACCTTC
CSVVNPDTNYGYTF
>14|TRBJ2-7|TRBD1|TRBV5-1|once
TGCGCCAGCAACCCTACCCAGGGGGCGTACGAGCAGTACTTC
CASNPTQGAYEQYF
>13|TRBJ1-2|.|TRBV27|few
TGTGCCAGCAGTTTAAGGGAAGGCTATGGCTACACCTTC
CASSLREGYGYTF
>16|TRBJ2-3|TRBD2|TRBV29-1|.
TGCAGCGCCCGGAGGCTAGCGGGGGGTCCCACAGATACGCAGTATTTT
CSARRLAGGPTDTQYF
>14|TRBJ2-7|.|TRBV7-9|.
TGTGCCAGCAGAAACCAGGGCAGCTCCTACGAGCAGTACTTC
CASRNQGSSYEQYF
>10|TRBJ2-7|.|TRBV5-8|once
TGTGCCAGCAGCTTGGCTTGGGTCACCTTC
CASSLAWVTF
>16|TRBJ2-5|TRBD2|TRBV5-8|.
TGTGCCAGCAGCTTGTTCGGGGGGGAGAGAAGAGAGACCCAGTACTTC
CASSLFGGERRETQYF
>18|TRBJ1-5|TRBD1|TRBV9|.
TGTGCCAGCAGCGAGGGACAGGGGGGAATTTATAGCAATCAGCCCCAGCATTTT
CASSEGQGGIYSNQPQHF
>14|TRBJ1-2|TRBD1|TRBV6-5|.
TGTGCCAGCAGTTACAGGGACAGGGGTTATGGCTACACCTTC
CASSYRDRGYGYTF
>16|TRBJ2-7|TRBD1|TRBV6-5|.
TGTGCCAGCGGTTCCGGGACAGGGGCCCGCCCCTACGAGCAGTACTTC
CASGSGTGARPYEQYF
>19|TRBJ2-6|.|TRBV6-4|.
TGTGCCAGCAGTGACTCGCGATCGGCCCTAAGCTCTGGGGCCAACGTCCTGACTTTC
CASSDSRSALSSGANVLTF
>11|TRBJ2-3|.|TRBV5-6|.
TGTGCCAGCAGATTGTACGATACGCAGTATTTT
CASRLYDTQYF
>15|TRBJ2-5|.|TRBV7-9|.
TGTGCCAGCAGCTTATGGGAGGGGGCGAAAGAGACCCAGTACTTC
CASSLWEGAKETQYF
>15|TRBJ2-4|TRBD2|TRBV4-1|once
TGCGCCAGCAGCCAATTTGAGCGGGAGAAAAACATTCAGTACTTC
CASSQFEREKNIQYF
>15|TRBJ2-1|.|TRBV4-2|.
TGTGCCAGCAGCCAAGGGCGGGGAGGCTACAATGAGCAGTTCTTC
CASSQGRGGYNEQFF
>13|TRBJ2-7|.|TRBV6-6|few
TGTGCCAGCAGTTACGGAAACGTATACGAGCAGTACTTC
CASSYGNVYEQYF
>13|TRBJ2-1|.|TRBV30|.
TGTGCCTGGAGCACAGTGGGGAACAATGAGCAGTTCTTC
CAWSTVGNNEQFF
>15|TRBJ1-5|.|TRBV5-1|.
TGCGCCAGCGCTCCCGGGGGGACAAGCAATCAGCCCCAGCATTTT
CASAPGGTSNQPQHF
>17|TRBJ2-6|.|TRBV9|.
TGTGCCAGCAGCGCCTCATCCTTCATCTCTGGGGCCAACGTCCTGACTTTC
CASSASSFISGANVLTF
>17|TRBJ1-6|.|TRBV4-1|.
TGCGCCAGCAGCCAAGAGCGGGGGGCTTTAGGAGGATCACCCCTCCACTTT
CASSQERGALGGSPLHF
>15|TRBJ1-2|.|TRBV7-9|.
TGTGCCAGCAGCCCCAATTGGGCGACTATGTATGGCTACACCTTC
CASSPNWATMYGYTF
>13|TRBJ1-1|.|TRBV30|.
TGTGCCTGGAGTCCTCAGGGGAACACTGAAGCTTTCTTT
CAWSPQGNTEAFF
>15|TRBJ1-3|.|TRBV2|many
TGTGCCAGCAGTGTTGACAGAAACTCTGGAAACACCATATATTTT
CASSVDRNSGNTIYF
>12|TRBJ2-1|.|TRBV7-2|.
TGTGCCAGCAGCCCTACACAGGGCCAGCAGTTCTTC
CASSPTQGQQFF
>17|TRBJ2-1|TRBD2|TRBV5-6|.
TGTGCCAGCAGCTTGGGGCTAGCGGTTAGCTCCTACAATGAGCAGTTCTTC
CASSLGLAVSSYNEQFF
>14|TRBJ1-5|TRBD1|TRBV30|.
TGTGCCTGGTGCTCAGGACAGGGAAATCAGCCCCAGCATTTT
CAWCSGQGNQPQHF
>13|TRBJ1-2|.|TRBV28|.
TGTGCCAGCAGTTCCGGGACCGGGATTGACTACACCTTC
CASSSGTGIDYTF
>14|TRBJ2-7|TRBD1|TRBV5-6|.
TGTGCCAGCAGCTCCGCCGGGACAGCCGACGAGCAGTACTTC
CASSSAGTADEQYF
>14|TRBJ1-6|.|TRBV5-1|few
TGCGCCAGCAGCCAAACAATGACATTTTCACCCCTCCACTTT
CASSQTMTFSPLHF
>15|TRBJ2-7|TRBD1|TRBV28|.
TGTGCCAGCAGTGAGCGGACAGGGGGAAATTCCGAGCAGTACTTC
CASSERTGGNSEQYF
>17|TRBJ1-4|TRBD1|TRBV13|.
TGTGCCAGCAGCTTTAGGACAGGGGGCGTGGGTAATGAAAAACTGTTTTTT
CASSFRTGGVGNEKLFF
>13|TRBJ1-2|.|TRBV28|.
TGTGCCAGCATCGACGGAGCTAACTATGGCTACACCTTC
CASIDGANYGYTF
>13|TRBJ2-5|.|TRBV9|.
TGTGCCAGCGGGGTAAACGAGGGAGAGACCCAGTACTTC
CASGVNEGETQYF
>14|TRBJ2-7|.|TRBV7-9|.
TGTGCCAGCAGCTCCTTAGACAGGTCCTACGAGCAGTACTTC
CASSSLDRSYEQYF
>14|TRBJ1-3|.|TRBV11-2|.
TGTGCCAGCAGACCAGGGGCCTCTGGAAACACCATATATTTT
CASRPGASGNTIYF
>16|TRBJ2-2|.|TRBV5-4|few
TGTGCCAGCAGCTTGGTACGGGGAGTGGACACCGGGGAGCTGTTTTTT
CASSLVRGVDTGELFF
>12|TRBJ1-2|.|TRBV18|.
TGTGCCAGCTCTCTGAACAGGGAGGGCTACACCTTC
CASSLNREGYTF
>13|TRBJ1-2|.|TRBV7-6|.
TGTGCCAGCAGCTCTCCAGGAGTGCATGGCTACACCTTC
CASSSPGVHGYTF
>15|TRBJ2-7|TRBD2|TRBV13|.
TGTGCCAGCAGCTTAAAAGCGGGAGGAACCTACGAGCAGTACTTC
CASSLKAGGTYEQYF
>15|TRBJ1-5|.|TRBV19|.
TGTGCCAGTAGTGTCGATACAGGGTCCAATCAGCCCCAGCATTTT
CASSVDTGSNQPQHF
>13|TRBJ2-3|TRBD1|TRBV6-5|.
TGTGCCACCGGGGACAGATCCACAGATACGCAGTATTTT
CATGDRSTDTQYF
>11|TRBJ1-1|.|TRBV6-1|.
TGTGCCAGCAGGCTCAGAACCGAAGCTTTCTTT
CASRLRTEAFF
>15|TRBJ2-1|TRBD1|TRBV5-1|once
TGCGCCAGCAGCTCGACAGGGGACTCCTACAATGAGCAGTTCTTC
CASSSTGDSYNEQFF
>15|TRBJ1-4|TRBD1|TRBV7-9|few
TGTGCCAGCAGCCGTCCGGGACAGGGTAATGAAAAACTGTTTTTT
CASSRPGQGNEKLFF
>12|TRBJ2-7|.|TRBV2|few
TGTGCCAGCAGGCGGGACATTAGGGAGCAGTACTTC
CASRRDIREQYF
>13|TRBJ1-2|.|TRBV5-4|once
TGTGCCAGCTTTATGACAGGTTATAATGGCTACACCTTC
CASFMTGYNGYTF
>13|TRBJ2-1|TRBD2|TRBV30|.
TGTGCCTGGAGCGCACACGGGGGGGATGAGCAGTTCTTC
CAWSAHGGDEQFF
>14|TRBJ1-6|.|TRBV6-6|few
TGTGCCAGCAGTGTGGGAATCTATAATTCACCCCTCCACTTT
CASSVGIYNSPLHF
>14|TRBJ2-7|TRBD1|TRBV27|.
TGTGCCAGCAGATCCGGGACAGGGTCCTACGAGCAGTACTTC
CASRSGTGSYEQYF